This TCR beta chain was sequenced for a study of T cell changes during pregnancy in multiple sclerosis. Repertoires were generated with immunoSEQ multiplex PCR, while TCRdb's copy carries only in-frame clones and drops some. The sample holds tens of thousands of clones; about nine tenths are singletons and the top ten take 1.5%. The CDR3 is 11 amino acids. V was clipped by 3 bases and J by 6 bases; unmatched bases: 1. Germline values: CDR1 GTSNPN, CDR2 SVGIG (reference sequence). The sequence derives from a female donor with multiple sclerosis, enrolled in a pregnancy study. The rearrangement uses TRBV30 and TRBJ2-7; 8 nucleotides agree with TRBD1. The sequences come from peripheral blood, collected in the third trimester of pregnancy. The CDR3 protein is CAWRTGAEQYF. The CDR3 DNA sequence: TGTGCCTGGAGGACAGGGGCCGAGCAGTACTTC.